This T cell receptor beta chain was profiled in a study of cytomegalovirus exposure and HLA in healthy donors. Regarding the study as a whole: Sequencing probably produced one cluster of sequence variants that were highly shared.

This clone was counted a few times. What it binds is unknown. The PCR used 60 Vbeta and 13 Jbeta primers. Libraries were prepared by immunoSEQ multiplex PCR; TCRdb keeps only in-frame clonotypes and omits some of them. The profile shows roughly 100,000 clones, about three fifths of them singletons. This CDR3 region has 14 residues. CDR1 and CDR2 from the germline V gene are SSHAT and FNYEAQ (reference sequence). Healthy bone marrow donors supplied every sample. Sequences were obtained from PBMCs. The origin of this receptor is a human donor in good health. The rearrangement uses TRBV7-7 and TRBJ1-1; D remains unclear. CDR3 residues: CASHITPHDTEAFF. CDR3 bases: TGTGCTAGCCACATCACGCCGCACGACACTGAAGCTTTCTTT.